These T cell receptor beta chains were read from a single sample in a study of cytomegalovirus exposure and HLA in healthy donors. Only in-frame clones appear in the TCRdb table, and some are missing; sequencing was by immunoSEQ multiplex PCR. The sample has 90,000 to 110,000 clones, approximately 82% seen once. The sequencing input was PBMCs. The receptor source for this set is a man aged 35 to 55 in good health and CMV-seropositive. Each CDR3 is given with its conserved first and last residue. Each record gives: V gene, D gene, clone size, J gene, CDR3 DNA, CDR3 protein. The D gene is left open where the match is weak. The size of a clone is reported for some rows only, either as once, few or many, or as a class for expanded clones.

v_gene: TRBV28; d_gene: -; abundance: -; j_gene: TRBJ1-2; CDR3nt: TGTGCCAGCAGTGCGTACAGCTATGGCTACACCTTC; CDR3aa: CASSAYSYGYTF
v_gene: TRBV7-2; d_gene: TRBD1; abundance: -; j_gene: TRBJ1-1; CDR3nt: TGTGCCAGCAGTTACCGTACAGGGGGCGGTGAAGCTTTCTTT; CDR3aa: CASSYRTGGGEAFF
v_gene: TRBV10-1; d_gene: TRBD1; abundance: -; j_gene: TRBJ2-1; CDR3nt: TGCGCCAGCAGTGAGTATCGGACAGGGGCGAGCCATGAGCAGTTCTTC; CDR3aa: CASSEYRTGASHEQFF
v_gene: TRBV15; d_gene: -; abundance: -; j_gene: TRBJ1-2; CDR3nt: TGTGCCACCAGCAGAGGCGGGAGCCAGCAGGGCTACACCTTC; CDR3aa: CATSRGGSQQGYTF
v_gene: TRBV7-3; d_gene: -; abundance: -; j_gene: TRBJ1-2; CDR3nt: TGTGCCAGCAGCTTCGTGGGCCCGGTATCTGGACAAGTTAACTATGGCTACACCTTC; CDR3aa: CASSFVGPVSGQVNYGYTF
v_gene: TRBV18; d_gene: TRBD1; abundance: -; j_gene: TRBJ1-3; CDR3nt: TGTGCCAGCTCACCAAAGGGGGCAGGAGACACCATATATTTT; CDR3aa: CASSPKGAGDTIYF
v_gene: TRBV30; d_gene: -; abundance: -; j_gene: TRBJ2-3; CDR3nt: TGTGCCTGGAGTGTACATAGCGAGGTGCGGGATACGCAGTATTTT; CDR3aa: CAWSVHSEVRDTQYF
v_gene: TRBV7-3; d_gene: TRBD2; abundance: -; j_gene: TRBJ2-3; CDR3nt: TGTGCCAGCAGCCTGACTAGCGGGAGCACAGATACGCAGTATTTT; CDR3aa: CASSLTSGSTDTQYF
v_gene: TRBV27; d_gene: TRBD1; abundance: -; j_gene: TRBJ2-7; CDR3nt: TGTGCCAGCAGTTTTGGGACAGGGTCCTACGAGCAGTACTTC; CDR3aa: CASSFGTGSYEQYF
v_gene: TRBV7-9; d_gene: -; abundance: few; j_gene: TRBJ1-3; CDR3nt: TGTGCCAGCAGCCCCTCAGTGGAGAGCTCTGGAAACACCATATATTTT; CDR3aa: CASSPSVESSGNTIYF
v_gene: TRBV7-8; d_gene: TRBD1; abundance: -; j_gene: TRBJ2-3; CDR3nt: TGTGCCAGCAGCCCCAGGGCCGGACAGGGGGCCGCAGATACGCAGTATTTT; CDR3aa: CASSPRAGQGAADTQYF
v_gene: TRBV2; d_gene: -; abundance: -; j_gene: TRBJ2-5; CDR3nt: TGTGCCAGCAGGGATAGGTCCCAGGGTTCAGAGACCCAGTACTTC; CDR3aa: CASRDRSQGSETQYF
v_gene: TRBV7-8; d_gene: TRBD1; abundance: -; j_gene: TRBJ2-7; CDR3nt: TGTGCCAGCAGCAAACGGGACAGACCCTACGAGCAGTACTTC; CDR3aa: CASSKRDRPYEQYF
v_gene: TRBV10-3; d_gene: TRBD2; abundance: -; j_gene: TRBJ2-7; CDR3nt: TGTGCCGCCAGCGCGGGGGTCCTCTCCTACGAGCAGTACTTC; CDR3aa: CAASAGVLSYEQYF
v_gene: TRBV7-2; d_gene: -; abundance: -; j_gene: TRBJ2-5; CDR3nt: TGTGCCAGCAGCTTCAGCTGGGCCCAAGAGACCCAGTACTTC; CDR3aa: CASSFSWAQETQYF
v_gene: TRBV11-3; d_gene: TRBD1; abundance: -; j_gene: TRBJ2-1; CDR3nt: TGTGCCAGCAGCGCCCGGACAGGCCCTTTTAACAATGAGCAGTTCTTC; CDR3aa: CASSARTGPFNNEQFF
v_gene: TRBV11-2; d_gene: -; abundance: -; j_gene: TRBJ2-3; CDR3nt: TGTGCCAGCAGCCCCCGACTAGGAGGAGATACGCAGTATTTT; CDR3aa: CASSPRLGGDTQYF
v_gene: TRBV13; d_gene: TRBD2; abundance: -; j_gene: TRBJ2-1; CDR3nt: TGTGCCAGCAGCCCCCAACGGGGGGCCTACAATGAGCAGTTCTTC; CDR3aa: CASSPQRGAYNEQFF
v_gene: TRBV7-9; d_gene: TRBD1; abundance: -; j_gene: TRBJ2-7; CDR3nt: TGTGCCAGCAGCCCCCGGACAGGGGAAGGGGTCTACGAGCAGTACTTC; CDR3aa: CASSPRTGEGVYEQYF
v_gene: TRBV7-3; d_gene: -; abundance: -; j_gene: TRBJ2-1; CDR3nt: TGTGCCAGCGGTTTACTACAGGGCTATGAGCAGTTCTTC; CDR3aa: CASGLLQGYEQFF
v_gene: TRBV2; d_gene: -; abundance: once; j_gene: TRBJ2-5; CDR3nt: TGTGCCAGCAAGAAGGGACTCACCCCCTCGACCCAGTACTTC; CDR3aa: CASKKGLTPSTQYF
v_gene: TRBV7-6; d_gene: TRBD1; abundance: -; j_gene: TRBJ1-1; CDR3nt: TGTGCCAGCAGCTACGAGGGGGCCCCGAACACTGAAGCTTTCTTT; CDR3aa: CASSYEGAPNTEAFF
v_gene: TRBV6-5; d_gene: -; abundance: -; j_gene: TRBJ2-1; CDR3nt: TGTGCCAGCAGTTGGGCCGGGGTTGGACTCTACAATGAGCAGTTCTTC; CDR3aa: CASSWAGVGLYNEQFF
v_gene: TRBV4-2; d_gene: TRBD1; abundance: -; j_gene: TRBJ1-2; CDR3nt: TGTGCCAGCCATCGGCAGGGGGAGCAATATGGCTACACCTTC; CDR3aa: CASHRQGEQYGYTF
v_gene: TRBV7-9; d_gene: -; abundance: few; j_gene: TRBJ1-1; CDR3nt: TGTGCCAGCCTACATTCAGGGGTCACTGAAGCTTTCTTT; CDR3aa: CASLHSGVTEAFF
v_gene: TRBV19; d_gene: -; abundance: -; j_gene: TRBJ1-6; CDR3nt: TGTGCCAGTAGTATAACTCATTATTCACCCCTCCACTTT; CDR3aa: CASSITHYSPLHF
v_gene: TRBV7-8; d_gene: -; abundance: -; j_gene: TRBJ2-1; CDR3nt: TGTGCCAGCAGTGACTCAGGGACTGCCGTCTACAATGAGCAGTTCTTC; CDR3aa: CASSDSGTAVYNEQFF
v_gene: TRBV27; d_gene: -; abundance: -; j_gene: TRBJ2-5; CDR3nt: TGTGCCAGCAGTAGAACGGTAAAAGAGACCCAGTACTTC; CDR3aa: CASSRTVKETQYF
v_gene: TRBV29-1; d_gene: TRBD2; abundance: -; j_gene: TRBJ2-3; CDR3nt: TGCAGCGTCGGAAGACTAGCGGGGGGCCTAGATACGCAGTATTTT; CDR3aa: CSVGRLAGGLDTQYF
v_gene: TRBV6-1; d_gene: -; abundance: -; j_gene: TRBJ1-1; CDR3nt: TGTGCCAGCAGTGAAGGGGCCGGCTACACTGAAGCTTTCTTT; CDR3aa: CASSEGAGYTEAFF
v_gene: TRBV2; d_gene: -; abundance: few; j_gene: TRBJ2-6; CDR3nt: TGTGCCAGCAGTGAACTAGCTGGGGCCAACGTCCTGACTTTC; CDR3aa: CASSELAGANVLTF
v_gene: TRBV9; d_gene: -; abundance: -; j_gene: TRBJ2-1; CDR3nt: TGTGCCAGCAGCGTAGACGCGGGGGCGAGTGAGCAGTTCTTC; CDR3aa: CASSVDAGASEQFF
v_gene: TRBV6-5; d_gene: -; abundance: -; j_gene: TRBJ1-6; CDR3nt: TGTGCCAGCAGTTTAGGGCAGGGATTTCGTTCACCCCTCCACTTT; CDR3aa: CASSLGQGFRSPLHF
v_gene: TRBV12-5; d_gene: TRBD2; abundance: -; j_gene: TRBJ2-1; CDR3nt: TGTGCTAGTGGTTTGGTAATTGGGACTAGTGGTGAGCAGTTCTTC; CDR3aa: CASGLVIGTSGEQFF
v_gene: TRBV10-3; d_gene: -; abundance: -; j_gene: TRBJ1-5; CDR3nt: TGTGCCACCGATGCGGGGGGCAATCAGCCCCAGCATTTT; CDR3aa: CATDAGGNQPQHF
v_gene: TRBV2; d_gene: -; abundance: -; j_gene: TRBJ2-6; CDR3nt: TGTGCCAGCACGGAAGGCCGGGCTGGGGCCAACGTCCTGACTTTC; CDR3aa: CASTEGRAGANVLTF
v_gene: TRBV6-5; d_gene: TRBD1; abundance: -; j_gene: TRBJ2-7; CDR3nt: TGTGCCAGCAGTCAACAGGGGCCCGAGCAGTACTTC; CDR3aa: CASSQQGPEQYF
v_gene: TRBV19; d_gene: -; abundance: once; j_gene: TRBJ1-1; CDR3nt: TGTGCCAGTAGTAAGAGGTCGGTGAACACTGAAGCTTTCTTT; CDR3aa: CASSKRSVNTEAFF
v_gene: TRBV9; d_gene: -; abundance: -; j_gene: TRBJ2-5; CDR3nt: TGTGCCAGCAGCCGAGGGTTCGCCAGTGGGCAGAAAGAGACCCAGTACTTC; CDR3aa: CASSRGFASGQKETQYF
v_gene: TRBV7-9; d_gene: -; abundance: -; j_gene: TRBJ1-1; CDR3nt: TGTGCCAGCAGCTTGACAGGAGAAGCTTTCTTT; CDR3aa: CASSLTGEAFF
v_gene: TRBV2; d_gene: TRBD1; abundance: -; j_gene: TRBJ2-5; CDR3nt: TGTGCCAGCAGTACACAGGGGACGGAGACCCAGTACTTC; CDR3aa: CASSTQGTETQYF
v_gene: TRBV10-1; d_gene: -; abundance: -; j_gene: TRBJ2-1; CDR3nt: TGCGCCAGCAGTCTTCAACTATACAATGAGCAGTTCTTC; CDR3aa: CASSLQLYNEQFF
v_gene: TRBV5-4; d_gene: TRBD1; abundance: few; j_gene: TRBJ1-2; CDR3nt: TGTGCCAGCAGCTCATCAGGGGGCTTGGGCTATGGCTACACCTTC; CDR3aa: CASSSSGGLGYGYTF
v_gene: TRBV30; d_gene: -; abundance: -; j_gene: TRBJ2-2; CDR3nt: TGTGCCTGGAGTTTTGGCGGGACTTTCGGGGAGCTGTTTTTT; CDR3aa: CAWSFGGTFGELFF
v_gene: TRBV6-4; d_gene: -; abundance: -; j_gene: TRBJ2-7; CDR3nt: TGTGCCAGCAGTGATTCGGCGGGGGCGGAAGAGCAGTACTTC; CDR3aa: CASSDSAGAEEQYF
v_gene: TRBV9; d_gene: -; abundance: -; j_gene: TRBJ2-1; CDR3nt: TGTGCCAGCAGCGTAGTCCAAGCGCCACCTTACAATGAGCAGTTCTTC; CDR3aa: CASSVVQAPPYNEQFF
v_gene: TRBV15; d_gene: TRBD2; abundance: -; j_gene: TRBJ2-7; CDR3nt: TGTGCCACCAGCACCAGGCTAGCGGGAGACGAGCAGTACTTC; CDR3aa: CATSTRLAGDEQYF
v_gene: TRBV9; d_gene: TRBD1; abundance: -; j_gene: TRBJ2-7; CDR3nt: TGTGCCAGCAGCACCCGGACAGGGGAACGGCAGTACTTC; CDR3aa: CASSTRTGERQYF
v_gene: TRBV5-4; d_gene: -; abundance: -; j_gene: TRBJ2-5; CDR3nt: TGTGCCAGCAGCTTGATTTCGTACCAAGAGACCCAGTACTTC; CDR3aa: CASSLISYQETQYF
v_gene: TRBV9; d_gene: TRBD1; abundance: -; j_gene: TRBJ2-1; CDR3nt: TGTGCCAGCAGCGTAGCTTTTAGTTGGACAGGGGCTCAGGATGAGCAGTTCTTC; CDR3aa: CASSVAFSWTGAQDEQFF
v_gene: TRBV11-2; d_gene: -; abundance: few; j_gene: TRBJ1-1; CDR3nt: TGTGCCAGCAGCTACCCGACAGGTTATGAGTCGAACACTGAAGCTTTCTTT; CDR3aa: CASSYPTGYESNTEAFF
v_gene: TRBV7-2; d_gene: TRBD2; abundance: -; j_gene: TRBJ2-1; CDR3nt: TGTGCCAGCAGCTTCGCGGGGGGCGGAGGGGCCTACAATGAGCAGTTCTTC; CDR3aa: CASSFAGGGGAYNEQFF
v_gene: TRBV20-1; d_gene: TRBD1; abundance: once; j_gene: TRBJ1-3; CDR3nt: TGCAGTGCTAGGGGACAGGGCCACAATGAGTTT; CDR3aa: CSARGQGHNEF
v_gene: TRBV2; d_gene: TRBD1; abundance: -; j_gene: TRBJ2-7; CDR3nt: TGTGCCAGCAGACGACAGGGGGCAGGCGAGCAGTACTTC; CDR3aa: CASRRQGAGEQYF
v_gene: TRBV29-1; d_gene: TRBD1; abundance: few; j_gene: TRBJ2-7; CDR3nt: TGCAGCGTAGTCGACAGGGGGCACTACGAGCAGTACTTC; CDR3aa: CSVVDRGHYEQYF
v_gene: TRBV7-9; d_gene: -; abundance: -; j_gene: TRBJ2-3; CDR3nt: TGTGCCAGCAGCCCCCGCGACTTACGCACAGATACGCAGTATTTT; CDR3aa: CASSPRDLRTDTQYF
v_gene: TRBV18; d_gene: TRBD2; abundance: -; j_gene: TRBJ2-7; CDR3nt: TGTGCCAGCTCACCCCCAGGGACTAGCGGGAGAGGGCAGTACTTC; CDR3aa: CASSPPGTSGRGQYF
v_gene: TRBV6-5; d_gene: -; abundance: -; j_gene: TRBJ2-1; CDR3nt: TGTGCCAGCAGTTCTACAGTTCACGAGCAGTTCTTC; CDR3aa: CASSSTVHEQFF
v_gene: TRBV30; d_gene: TRBD1; abundance: -; j_gene: TRBJ1-2; CDR3nt: TGTGCCTGGAGGAAGGGGGCTTGGGGCTACACCTTC; CDR3aa: CAWRKGAWGYTF
v_gene: TRBV6-5; d_gene: TRBD1; abundance: few; j_gene: TRBJ2-7; CDR3nt: TGTGCCAGCAGACAGGGGGTCTCCTACGAGCAGTACTTC; CDR3aa: CASRQGVSYEQYF